Given below is one T cell receptor (beta chain) in context. Its antigen is as yet unknown. The junction does not match germline at one end; this may be a read error. These data come from a study of T cell responses to AZD1222 COVID-19 vaccine. Findings and limits, study-wide: Unmutated variant regions reportedly attract nearly half of all spike-specific TCRs.

This CDR3 has 16 amino acids. Germline assignment: CDR1 SSHAT and CDR2 FNYEAQ (reference sequence). Assay used: immunoSEQ multiplex PCR; TCRdb lists only in-frame clones, some missing. Of under 300,000 clones in the sample, 80% to 95% were seen once. The chain uses TRBV7-7 and TRBJ2-5; TRBD2 agrees at 8 bases. This material consisted of peripheral blood, taken on day 0 of AZD1222 vaccination. This clonotype originated in an adult in good health. The CDR3 spells CASSLSSGQTGETQYF. The DNA of the CDR3 is TGTGCTAGCAGCTTATCTAGCGGGCAAACGGGGGAGACCCAGTACTTC.